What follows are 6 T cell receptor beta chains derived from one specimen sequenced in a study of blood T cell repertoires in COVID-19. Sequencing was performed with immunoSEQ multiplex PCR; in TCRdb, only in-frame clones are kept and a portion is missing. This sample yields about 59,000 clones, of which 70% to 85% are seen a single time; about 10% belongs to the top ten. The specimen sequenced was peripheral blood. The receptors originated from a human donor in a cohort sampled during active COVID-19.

In DNA, the CDR3 is TGTGCCAGCAGTTTATCAGGGGATCTTGGCTACACCTTC. This sequence encodes CASSLSGDLGYTF. The rearrangement links TRBV28 to TRBJ1-2; D is perhaps TRBD1 (6 bases). Deletions cut 1 base from V and 7 bases from J, with 10 bases between. CDR1 and CDR2 from the germline V gene are MDHEN and SYDVKM. The CDR3 runs to 13 residues.

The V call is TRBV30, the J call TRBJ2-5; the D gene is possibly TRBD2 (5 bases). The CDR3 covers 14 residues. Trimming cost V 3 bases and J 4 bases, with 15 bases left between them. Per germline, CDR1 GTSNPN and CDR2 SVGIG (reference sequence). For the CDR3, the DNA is TGTGCCTGGAGAGGGAATCTGGCGGGAGAGACCCAGTACTTC. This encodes CAWRGNLAGETQYF.

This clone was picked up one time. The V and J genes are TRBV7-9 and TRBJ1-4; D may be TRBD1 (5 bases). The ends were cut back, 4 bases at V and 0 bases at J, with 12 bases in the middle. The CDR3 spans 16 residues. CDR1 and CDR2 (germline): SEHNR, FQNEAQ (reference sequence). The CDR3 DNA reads TGTGCCAGCAGCTCGACAGAGATTGCAACTAATGAAAAACTGTTTTTT. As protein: CASSSTEIATNEKLFF.

CDR3 coding DNA: TGTGCCAGCAGCGTAGATCCAGGGAGGCTATCTGGAAACACCATATATTTT. Translating it yields CASSVDPGRLSGNTIYF. This chain uses TRBV9 with TRBJ1-3, with D maybe TRBD1 (5 bases). CDR3 length: 17 amino acids. CDR1 is SGDLS and CDR2 is YYNGEE in the germline V gene. V lost 0 bases, J lost 1 base, and 14 bases lay in between.

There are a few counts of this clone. The CDR3 sequence: CASSSTSGEGGDTQYF. CDR3 nucleotides: TGTGCCAGCAGTTCGACTAGCGGAGAAGGTGGAGATACGCAGTATTTT. The V and J genes are TRBV6-2 or TRBV6-3 and TRBJ2-3, with 9 bases lining up with TRBD2. The J segment lost 5 bases and the V segment lost 4 bases, leaving 10 bases of the junction unmatched. The germline V gene has CDR1 MNHEY and CDR2 SVGEGT. The CDR3 has 16 amino acids.

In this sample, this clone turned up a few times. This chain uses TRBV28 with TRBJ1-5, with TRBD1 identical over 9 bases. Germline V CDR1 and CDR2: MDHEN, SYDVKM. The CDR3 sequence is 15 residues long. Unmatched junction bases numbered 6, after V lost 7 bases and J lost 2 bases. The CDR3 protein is CASIVQGAGNQPQHF. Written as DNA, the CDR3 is TGTGCCAGCATCGTACAGGGGGCGGGCAATCAGCCCCAGCATTTT.